The clone carrying this T cell receptor (beta chain) was seen more than once but under ten times. CDR1 LNHDA and CDR2 SQIVND come from the germline V gene (reference sequence). The germline V and J ends were trimmed by 5 bases and 2 bases, with 13 bases remaining between them. The CDR3 runs to 14 residues. The data were obtained in a study of T cells in Graves' hyperthyroidism and ophthalmopathy. Researchers amplified the TCR beta CDR3 regions from RNA transcripts. The primer set for the first-round RT-PCR of the TCR CDR3 was HTBI. TCRdb reprocessed the multiplex PCR reads with MiXCR, giving one entry per CDR3 protein. The table shows 400,000 or so distinct CDR3 sequences, with 13% to 15% occurring only once.

The clonotype was recovered from a woman aged 55-69 years with Graves' ophthalmopathy. This chain connects TRBV19 to TRBJ2-7; D might be TRBD1 or TRBD2, each matching 5 bases. The specimen was blood. This CDR3 reads CASSLRDQTYEQYF. CDR3 nucleotides: TGTGCCAGTAGTCTCCGGGACCAAACCTACGAGCAGTACTTC.